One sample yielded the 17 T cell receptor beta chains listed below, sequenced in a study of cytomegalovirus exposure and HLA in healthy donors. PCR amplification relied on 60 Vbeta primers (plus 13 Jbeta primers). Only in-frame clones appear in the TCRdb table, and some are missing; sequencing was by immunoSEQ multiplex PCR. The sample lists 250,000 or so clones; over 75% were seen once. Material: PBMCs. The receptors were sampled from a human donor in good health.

The DNA of the CDR3 is TGTGCCAGCAGGGCCCGGGACAGGATCACCTACGAGCAGTACTTC. Its protein product is CASRARDRITYEQYF. The chain combines TRBV6-5 with TRBJ2-7, with 8 bases identical to TRBD1. The V gene end was trimmed by 6 bases and the J gene end by 2 bases; junction bases not matched to a gene: 9. Per germline, CDR1 MNHEY and CDR2 SVGAGI. The CDR3 length is 15 residues.

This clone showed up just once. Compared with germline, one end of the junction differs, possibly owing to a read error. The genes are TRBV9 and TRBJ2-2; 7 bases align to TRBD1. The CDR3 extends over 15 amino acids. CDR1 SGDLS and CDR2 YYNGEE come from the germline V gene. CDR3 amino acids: CANSEGTANTGELFF. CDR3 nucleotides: TGTGCCAACAGCGAAGGGACAGCGAACACCGGGGAGCTGTTTTTT.

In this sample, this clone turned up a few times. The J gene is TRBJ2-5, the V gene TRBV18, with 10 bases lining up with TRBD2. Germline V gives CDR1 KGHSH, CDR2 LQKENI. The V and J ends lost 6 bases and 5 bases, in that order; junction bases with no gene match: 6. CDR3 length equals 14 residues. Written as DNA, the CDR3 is TGTGCCAGCTCGACTAGCGGGTCGGGGGAGACCCAGTACTTC. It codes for CASSTSGSGETQYF.

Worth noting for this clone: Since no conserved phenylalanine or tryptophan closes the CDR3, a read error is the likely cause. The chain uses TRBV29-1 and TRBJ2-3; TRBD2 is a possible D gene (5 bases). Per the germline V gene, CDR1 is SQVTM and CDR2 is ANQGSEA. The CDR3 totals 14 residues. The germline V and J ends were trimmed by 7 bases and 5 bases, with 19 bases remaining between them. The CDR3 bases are TGCAGCGCCGGAGGACCGTCCGCAAAAGATACGCAGTATCTT. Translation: CSAGGPSAKDTQYL.

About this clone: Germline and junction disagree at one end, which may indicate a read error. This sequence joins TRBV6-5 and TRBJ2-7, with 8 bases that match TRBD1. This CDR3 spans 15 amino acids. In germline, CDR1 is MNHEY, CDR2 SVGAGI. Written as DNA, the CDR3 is TGTGCCAGCAGTTATCGAGGACAGGGTGGGTACGGGCAGTACTTC. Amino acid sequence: CASSYRGQGGYGQYF.

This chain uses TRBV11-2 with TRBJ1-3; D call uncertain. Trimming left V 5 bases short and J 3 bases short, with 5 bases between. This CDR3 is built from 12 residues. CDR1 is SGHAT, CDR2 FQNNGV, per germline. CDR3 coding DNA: TGTGCCAGCAGCCGACTTGGAAACACCATATATTTT. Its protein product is CASSRLGNTIYF. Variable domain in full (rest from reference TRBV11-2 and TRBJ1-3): EAGVAQSPRYKIIEKRQSVAFWCNPISGHATLYWYQQILGQGPKLLIQFQNNGVVDDSQLPKDRFSAERLKGVDSTLKIQPAKLEDSAVYLCASSRLGNTIYFGEGSWLTVV.

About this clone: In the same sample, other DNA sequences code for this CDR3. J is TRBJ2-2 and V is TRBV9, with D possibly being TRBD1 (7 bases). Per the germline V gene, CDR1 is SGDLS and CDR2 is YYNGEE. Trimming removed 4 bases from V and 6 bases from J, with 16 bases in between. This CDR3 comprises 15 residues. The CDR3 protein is CASSTGDFSSGELFF. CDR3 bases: TGTGCCAGCAGCACAGGGGACTTTTCTTCCGGGGAGCTGTTTTTT.

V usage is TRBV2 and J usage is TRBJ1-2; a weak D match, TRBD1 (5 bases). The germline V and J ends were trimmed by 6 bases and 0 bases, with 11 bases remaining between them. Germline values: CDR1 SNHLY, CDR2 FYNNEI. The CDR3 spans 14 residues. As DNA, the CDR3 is TGTGCCAGCAGGACAGCACCCTCTAACTATGGCTACACCTTC. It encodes CASRTAPSNYGYTF.

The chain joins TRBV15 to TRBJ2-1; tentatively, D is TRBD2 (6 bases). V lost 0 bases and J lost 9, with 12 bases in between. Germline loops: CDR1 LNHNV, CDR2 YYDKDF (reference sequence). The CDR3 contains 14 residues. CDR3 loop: CATSRDVGGGEQFF. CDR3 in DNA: TGTGCCACCAGCAGAGATGTGGGAGGTGGTGAGCAGTTCTTC.

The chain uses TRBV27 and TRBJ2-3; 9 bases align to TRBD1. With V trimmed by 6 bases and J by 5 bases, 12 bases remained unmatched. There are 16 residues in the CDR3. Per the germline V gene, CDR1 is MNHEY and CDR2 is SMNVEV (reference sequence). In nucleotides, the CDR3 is TGTGCCAGCAGCTATAAACCGGGACAGGGAAGAGATACGCAGTATTTT. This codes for CASSYKPGQGRDTQYF.

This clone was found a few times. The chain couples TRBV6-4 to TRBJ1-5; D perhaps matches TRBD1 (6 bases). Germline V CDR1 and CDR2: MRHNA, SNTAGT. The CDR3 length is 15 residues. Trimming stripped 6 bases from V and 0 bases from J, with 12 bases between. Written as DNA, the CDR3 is TGTGCCAGCAGCGATGACAGGTATAGCAATCAGCCCCAGCATTTT. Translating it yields CASSDDRYSNQPQHF.

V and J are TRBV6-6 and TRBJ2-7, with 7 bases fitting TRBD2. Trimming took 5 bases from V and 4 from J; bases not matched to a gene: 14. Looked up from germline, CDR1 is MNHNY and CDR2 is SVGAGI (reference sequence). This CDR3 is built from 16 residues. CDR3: CASSGGGAAGKYEQYF. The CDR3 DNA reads TGTGCCAGCAGTGGAGGCGGTGCAGCGGGAAAGTACGAGCAGTACTTC.

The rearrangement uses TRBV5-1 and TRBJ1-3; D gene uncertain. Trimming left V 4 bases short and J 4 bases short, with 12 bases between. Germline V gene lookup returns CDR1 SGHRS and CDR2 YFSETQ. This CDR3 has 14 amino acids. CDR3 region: CASSPSGVGNTIYF. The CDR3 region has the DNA TGCGCCAGCAGCCCGTCCGGTGTCGGAAACACCATATATTTT.

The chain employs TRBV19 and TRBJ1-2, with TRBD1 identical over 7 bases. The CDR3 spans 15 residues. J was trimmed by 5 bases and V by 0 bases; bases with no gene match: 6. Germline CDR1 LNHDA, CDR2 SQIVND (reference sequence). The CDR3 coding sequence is TGTGCCAGTAGTATAGATGGACAGGAGTTATATGGCTACACCTTC. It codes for CASSIDGQELYGYTF.

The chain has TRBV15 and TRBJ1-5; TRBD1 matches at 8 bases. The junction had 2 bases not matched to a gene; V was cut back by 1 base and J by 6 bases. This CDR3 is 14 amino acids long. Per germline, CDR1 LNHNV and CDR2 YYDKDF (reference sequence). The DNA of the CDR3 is TGTGCCACCAGCAGAGCAGGGGGCGGTCAGCCCCAGCATTTT. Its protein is CATSRAGGGQPQHF.

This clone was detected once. The CDR3 here is CASSSRSRGNTEAFF. Written as DNA, the CDR3 is TGTGCCAGCAGCTCCCGGTCCAGGGGGAACACTGAAGCTTTCTTT. This chain links TRBV7-3 with TRBJ1-1; tentatively, D is TRBD1 (6 bases). Germline values: CDR1 SGHTA, CDR2 FQGTGA. Deletions cut 4 bases from V and 1 base from J, with 13 bases between. This CDR3 contains 15 residues. Full variable domain (missing parts from reference TRBV7-3 and TRBJ1-1): GAGVSQTPSNKVTEKGKYVELRCDPISGHTALYWYRQSLGQGPEFLIYFQGTGAADDSGLPNDRFFAVRPEGSVSTLKIQRTERGDSAVYLCASSSRSRGNTEAFFGQGTRLTVV.

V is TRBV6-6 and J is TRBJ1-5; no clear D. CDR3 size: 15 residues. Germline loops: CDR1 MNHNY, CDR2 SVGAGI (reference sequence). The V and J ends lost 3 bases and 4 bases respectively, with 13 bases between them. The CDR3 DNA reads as TGTGCCAGCAGTTATTTTTCCGGTCCTAATCAGCCCCAGCATTTT. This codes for CASSYFSGPNQPQHF.